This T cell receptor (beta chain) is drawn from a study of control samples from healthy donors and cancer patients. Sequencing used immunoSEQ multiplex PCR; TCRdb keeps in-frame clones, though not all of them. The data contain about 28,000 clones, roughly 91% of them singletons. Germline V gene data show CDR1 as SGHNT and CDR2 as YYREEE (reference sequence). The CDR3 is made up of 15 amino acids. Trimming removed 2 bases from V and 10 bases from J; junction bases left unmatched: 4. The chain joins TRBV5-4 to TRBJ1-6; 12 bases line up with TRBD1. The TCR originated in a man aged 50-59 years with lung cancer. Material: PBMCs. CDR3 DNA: TGTGCCAGCAGCTTAGAAGGGACAGGGGGCTCACCCCTCCACTTT. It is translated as CASSLEGTGGSPLHF.